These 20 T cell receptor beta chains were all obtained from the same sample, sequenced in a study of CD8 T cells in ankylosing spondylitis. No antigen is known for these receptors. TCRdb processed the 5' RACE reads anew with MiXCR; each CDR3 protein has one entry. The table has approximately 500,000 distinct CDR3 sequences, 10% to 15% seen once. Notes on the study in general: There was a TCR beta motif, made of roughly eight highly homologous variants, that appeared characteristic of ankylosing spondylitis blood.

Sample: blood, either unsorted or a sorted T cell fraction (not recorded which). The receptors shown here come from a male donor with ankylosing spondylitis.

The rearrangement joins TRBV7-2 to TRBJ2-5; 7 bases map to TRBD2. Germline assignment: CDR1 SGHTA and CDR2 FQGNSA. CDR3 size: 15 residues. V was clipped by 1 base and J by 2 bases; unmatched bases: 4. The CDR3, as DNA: TGTGCCAGCAGCTTAGGCGGGGGAGTTCAAGAGACCCAGTACTTC. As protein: CASSLGGGVQETQYF.

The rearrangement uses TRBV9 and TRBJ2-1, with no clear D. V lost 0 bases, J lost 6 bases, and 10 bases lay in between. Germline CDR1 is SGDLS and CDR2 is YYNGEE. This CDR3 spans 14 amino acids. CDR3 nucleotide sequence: TGTGCCAGCAGCGTAGCTACTGCCGCCAATGAGCAGTTCTTC. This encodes CASSVATAANEQFF.

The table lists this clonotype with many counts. CDR3 in amino acids: CASSFRGSGTSNEQFF. DNA for the CDR3: TGTGCCAGCAGCTTTCGGGGGTCCGGGACTAGCAATGAGCAGTTCTTC. The rearrangement joins TRBV11-2 to TRBJ2-1; 8 nucleotides align to TRBD2. From germline, CDR1 is SGHAT and CDR2 FQNNGV. The CDR3 runs to 16 residues. The ends lost 3 bases at V and 6 bases at J; junction bases unmatched: 10.

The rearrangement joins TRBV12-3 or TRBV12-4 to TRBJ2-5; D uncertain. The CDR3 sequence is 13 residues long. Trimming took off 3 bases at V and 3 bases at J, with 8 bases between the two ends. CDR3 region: CASSFSFKETQYF. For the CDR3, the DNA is TGTGCCAGCAGTTTCAGCTTTAAAGAGACCCAGTACTTC.

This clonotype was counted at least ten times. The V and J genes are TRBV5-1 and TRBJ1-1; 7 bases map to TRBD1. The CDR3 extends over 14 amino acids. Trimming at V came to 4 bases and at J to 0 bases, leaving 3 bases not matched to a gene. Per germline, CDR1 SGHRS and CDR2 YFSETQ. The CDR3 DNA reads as TGCGCCAGCAGCCGGGACAGTTTGAACACTGAAGCTTTCTTT. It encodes CASSRDSLNTEAFF.

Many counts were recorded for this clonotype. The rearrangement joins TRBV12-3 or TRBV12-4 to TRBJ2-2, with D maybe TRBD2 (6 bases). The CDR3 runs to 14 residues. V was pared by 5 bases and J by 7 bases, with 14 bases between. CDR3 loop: CASSGDSARGELFF. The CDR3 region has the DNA TGTGCCAGCAGTGGGGACTCAGCGCGCGGGGAGCTGTTTTTT.

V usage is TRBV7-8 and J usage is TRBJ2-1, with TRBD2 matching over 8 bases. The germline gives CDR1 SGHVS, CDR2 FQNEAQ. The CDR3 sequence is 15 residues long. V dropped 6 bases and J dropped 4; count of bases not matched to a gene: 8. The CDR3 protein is CASRYGLADYNEQFF. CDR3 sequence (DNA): TGTGCCAGCAGATACGGACTAGCAGATTACAATGAGCAGTTCTTC.

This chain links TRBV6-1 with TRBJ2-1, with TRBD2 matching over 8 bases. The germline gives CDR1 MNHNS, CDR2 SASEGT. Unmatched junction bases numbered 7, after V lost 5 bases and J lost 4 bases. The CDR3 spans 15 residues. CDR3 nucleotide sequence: TGTGCCAGCAGTCCCGGGACTAGTCAGTACAATGAGCAGTTCTTC. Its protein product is CASSPGTSQYNEQFF.

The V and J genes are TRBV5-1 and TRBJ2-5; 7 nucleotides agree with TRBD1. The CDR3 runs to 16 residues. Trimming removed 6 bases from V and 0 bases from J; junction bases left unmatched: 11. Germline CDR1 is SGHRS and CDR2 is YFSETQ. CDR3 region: CASNRGSSVNQETQYF. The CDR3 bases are TGCGCCAGCAACAGGGGCAGTAGCGTAAACCAAGAGACCCAGTACTTC.

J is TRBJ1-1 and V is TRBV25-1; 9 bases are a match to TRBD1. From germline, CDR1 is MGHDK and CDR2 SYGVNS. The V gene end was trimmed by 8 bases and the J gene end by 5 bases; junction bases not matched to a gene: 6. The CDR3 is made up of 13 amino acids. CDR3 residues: CASEQGAGTEAFF. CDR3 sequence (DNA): TGTGCCAGCGAACAGGGGGCAGGGACTGAAGCTTTCTTT.

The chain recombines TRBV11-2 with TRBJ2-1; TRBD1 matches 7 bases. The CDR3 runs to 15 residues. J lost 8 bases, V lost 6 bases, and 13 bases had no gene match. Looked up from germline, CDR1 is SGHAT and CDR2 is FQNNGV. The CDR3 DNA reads TGTGCCAGCAGTCTAGTGGGGACAGCAAAGGATGAGCAGTTCTTC. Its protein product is CASSLVGTAKDEQFF.

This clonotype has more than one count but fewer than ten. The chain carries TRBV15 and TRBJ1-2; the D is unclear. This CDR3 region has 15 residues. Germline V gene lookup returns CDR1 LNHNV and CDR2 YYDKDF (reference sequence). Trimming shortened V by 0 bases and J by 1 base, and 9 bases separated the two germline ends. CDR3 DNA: TGTGCCACCAGCAGAGATCCGGGATTTAACTATGGCTACACCTTC. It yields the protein CATSRDPGFNYGYTF.

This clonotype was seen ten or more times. CDR3 in amino acids: CASSPTSLTEAFF. The CDR3 nucleotides read TGTGCCAGCAGTCCCACGAGTCTCACTGAAGCTTTCTTT. The V call is TRBV12-3 or TRBV12-4, the J call TRBJ1-1; D unresolved. The V end was cut by 5 bases, the J end by 4 bases, with 11 bases between. The CDR3 contains 13 residues.

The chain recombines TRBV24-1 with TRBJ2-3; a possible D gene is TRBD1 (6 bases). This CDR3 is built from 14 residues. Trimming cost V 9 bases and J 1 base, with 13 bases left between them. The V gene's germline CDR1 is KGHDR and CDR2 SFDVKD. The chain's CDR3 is CATEDRTGTDTQYF. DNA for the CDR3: TGTGCCACCGAAGACAGGACTGGCACAGATACGCAGTATTTT.

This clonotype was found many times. The CDR3 loop is CASSQDQGGSHDTQYF. The CDR3 nucleotides are TGTGCCAGCAGCCAAGATCAGGGCGGGAGTCACGATACGCAGTATTTT. The chain links TRBV4-2 to TRBJ2-3; TRBD2 matches 7 bases. Looked up from germline, CDR1 is LGHNA and CDR2 is YNFKEQ. With V trimmed by 0 bases and J by 6 bases, 9 bases remained unmatched. CDR3 length: 16 residues.

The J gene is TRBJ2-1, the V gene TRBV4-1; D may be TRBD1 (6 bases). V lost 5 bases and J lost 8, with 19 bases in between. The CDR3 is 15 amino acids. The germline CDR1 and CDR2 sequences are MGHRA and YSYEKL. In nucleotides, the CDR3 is TGCGCCAGCAGCTTAAAGGGGGAGTGGGGGCATGAGCAGTTCTTC. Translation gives CASSLKGEWGHEQFF.

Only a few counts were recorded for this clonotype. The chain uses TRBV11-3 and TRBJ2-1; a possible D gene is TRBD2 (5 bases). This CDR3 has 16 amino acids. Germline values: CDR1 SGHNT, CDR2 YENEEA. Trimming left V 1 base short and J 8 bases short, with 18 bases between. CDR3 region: CASSLGRVARYDEQFF. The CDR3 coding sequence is TGTGCCAGCAGCTTAGGTCGGGTAGCGCGATATGATGAGCAGTTCTTC. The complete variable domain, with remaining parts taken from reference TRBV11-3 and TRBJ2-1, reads EAGVVQSPRYKIIEKKQPVAFWCNPISGHNTLYWYLQNLGQGPELLIRYENEEAVDDSQLPKDRFSAERLKGVDSTLKIQPAELGDSAVYLCASSLGRVARYDEQFFGPGTRLTVL.

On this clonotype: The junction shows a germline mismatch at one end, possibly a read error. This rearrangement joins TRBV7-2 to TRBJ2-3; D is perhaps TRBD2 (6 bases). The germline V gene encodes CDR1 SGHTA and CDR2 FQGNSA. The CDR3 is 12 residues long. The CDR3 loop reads CCTSGVPSTQYF. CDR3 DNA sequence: TGCTGTACGTCGGGAGTGCCTTCTACGCAGTATTTT. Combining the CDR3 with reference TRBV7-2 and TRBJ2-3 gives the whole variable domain GAGVSQSPSNKVTEKGKDVELRCDPISGHTALYWYRQSLGQGLEFLIYFQGNSAPDKSGLPSDRFSAERTGGSVSTLTIQRTQQEDSAVYLCCTSGVPSTQYFGPGTRLTVL.

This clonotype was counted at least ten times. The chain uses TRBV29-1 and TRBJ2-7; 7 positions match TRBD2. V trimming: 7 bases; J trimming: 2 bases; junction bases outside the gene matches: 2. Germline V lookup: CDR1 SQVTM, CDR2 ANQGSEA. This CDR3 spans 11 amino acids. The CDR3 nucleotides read TGCAGCGCCGGACTAGCCTACGAGCAGTACTTC. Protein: CSAGLAYEQYF.

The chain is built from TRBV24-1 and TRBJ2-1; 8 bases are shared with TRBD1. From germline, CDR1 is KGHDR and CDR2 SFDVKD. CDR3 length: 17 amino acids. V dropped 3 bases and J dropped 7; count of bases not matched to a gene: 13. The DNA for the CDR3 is TGTGCCACCAGTGATCCCCCCGGGCCAGGGGGCCGGAATGAGCAGTTCTTC. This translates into CATSDPPGPGGRNEQFF.